The 2 T cell receptor beta chains below come from one sample, sequenced in a study of type 1 and type 2 diabetes patients (dated by TCRdb to about 2016). Reads for this sample came from an Illumina MiSeq. Genomic DNA from sorted T cell subsets served as template for TCRbeta CDR3 amplification. The TCRbeta CDR3 region was amplified by multiplex PCR with 30 forward and 13 reverse primers. The public reads were reprocessed in TCRdb via fastp at Q25 and MiXCR, keeping in-frame beta chains. Merged by CDR3 protein, the rows form single entries marked with the most common genes and DNA. The sample table lists more than 250,000 distinct CDR3 sequences, roughly 50% of them with a count of one. Roughly an eighth of the sample is held by the ten biggest clonotypes. Source material: peripheral blood mononuclear cells (PBMCs). The receptors here all came from a man in his late teens or twenties with type 2 diabetes.

This clonotype was recorded once. This chain connects TRBV6-5 to TRBJ1-5, with a possible D match to TRBD1 (6 bases). This CDR3 has 15 residues. Looked up from germline, CDR1 is MNHEY and CDR2 is SVGAGI. V lost 5 bases to trimming and J lost 2 bases, with 13 bases between them. The CDR3 loop is CASSAGASGNQPQHF. The DNA of the CDR3 is TGTGCCAGCAGTGCAGGGGCGTCGGGCAATCAGCCCCAGCATTTT.

This clonotype was counted a few times. The V and J genes are TRBV19 and TRBJ2-2, with 7 bases lining up with TRBD1. V gave up 1 base and J gave up 3 bases; unmatched junction bases: 5. This CDR3 region has 16 residues. Germline values: CDR1 LNHDA, CDR2 SQIVND (reference sequence). The CDR3 spells CASSIVTGRHTGELFF. The CDR3 DNA is TGTGCCAGTAGTATAGTGACAGGGAGACACACCGGGGAGCTGTTTTTT.